This entry lists 3 T cell receptor beta chains sequenced from one sample in a study of T cell changes during pregnancy in multiple sclerosis. Using immunoSEQ multiplex PCR, the repertoire was profiled, and TCRdb retains in-frame clones only, with some absent. Among roughly 9,900 clones listed, around nine tenths were seen once. Source: CD8+ T cells from peripheral blood mononuclear cells, taken in the first trimester of pregnancy. The source of these receptors is a female donor in good health, enrolled as a control in a pregnancy study.

The chain employs TRBV7-3 and TRBJ2-3, with 10 nucleotides matching TRBD2. The V segment lost 4 bases and the J segment 1 base; nucleotides outside the gene matches: 11. CDR1 is SGHTA and CDR2 is FQGTGA in the germline V gene. This CDR3 is built from 18 residues. CDR3 nucleotide sequence: TGTGCCAGCAGCTCCGGGGCTGGGAGCGGGGGGGGCACAGATACGCAGTATTTT. This encodes CASSSGAGSGGGTDTQYF.

This chain links TRBV27 with TRBJ1-1; 8 bases align to TRBD1. Germline V lookup: CDR1 MNHEY, CDR2 SMNVEV (reference sequence). The CDR3 is made up of 13 amino acids. V was clipped by 5 bases and J by 6 bases; unmatched bases: 5. CDR3: CASSIDRGSEAFF. The CDR3 DNA sequence: TGTGCCAGCAGTATAGACAGGGGATCTGAAGCTTTCTTT.

V is TRBV7-2 and J is TRBJ1-5, with a possible D match to TRBD1 (5 bases). The CDR3 has 15 amino acids. V lost 7 bases and J lost 0, with 13 bases in between. CDR1 is SGHTA, CDR2 FQGNSA, per germline. CDR3 residues: CASMKQENSNQPQHF. For the CDR3, the DNA is TGTGCCAGCATGAAACAGGAAAATAGCAATCAGCCCCAGCATTTT.